What follows are 28 T cell receptor beta chains derived from one specimen sequenced in a study of T-cell reconstitution after alpha-beta-depleted transplantation in children. It was with unique molecular identifiers that the TCRbeta library was prepared. TCRdb reprocessed the PCR reads via MiXCR and lists one record per CDR3 protein. The data hold around 190,000 distinct CDR3 sequences, with approximately 6.3% observed a single time. The sample was PBMCs, taken before TCRalphabeta/CD19-depleted stem cell transplant. The receptor set was obtained from a boy aged 2 to 10 with acute lymphoblastic leukemia, due to receive a stem cell transplant.

This chain connects TRBV20-1 to TRBJ2-1; D is possibly TRBD1 or TRBD2 (5 bases each). V gave up 1 base and J gave up 0 bases, with 10 bases separating them. Germline V gene lookup returns CDR1 DFQATT and CDR2 SNEGSKA (reference sequence). The CDR3 loop spans 15 amino acids. CDR3 residues: CSARVGGHSYNEQFF. In nucleotides, the CDR3 is TGCAGTGCTAGAGTTGGAGGACACTCCTACAATGAGCAGTTCTTC.

Many counts were recorded for this clonotype. The rearrangement joins TRBV7-2 to TRBJ2-5; D uncertain. V shed 8 bases and J shed 5 bases, with 12 bases lying between them. This CDR3 has 12 residues. The germline V gene has CDR1 SGHTA and CDR2 FQGNSA. The CDR3, as DNA: TGTGCCAGCGGCAGGACGATCGAGACCCAGTACTTC. This sequence encodes CASGRTIETQYF.

In this sample, this clonotype turned up many times. V is TRBV5-1 and J is TRBJ2-7; 12 nucleotides match TRBD2. The V segment lost 4 bases and the J segment 2 bases; nucleotides outside the gene matches: 4. Germline CDR1 and CDR2: SGHRS and YFSETQ. The CDR3 totals 15 residues. CDR3: CASSQTSGRTYEQYF. For the CDR3, the DNA is TGCGCCAGCAGCCAGACTAGCGGGAGAACCTACGAGCAGTACTTC.

This clonotype occurred many times. The chain is built from TRBV20-1 and TRBJ2-3; D unresolved. CDR3 length: 11 residues. The germline V gene encodes CDR1 DFQATT and CDR2 SNEGSKA (reference sequence). V was trimmed by 6 bases and J by 7 bases, leaving 11 bases between them. CDR3 amino acids: CSAPALNTQYF. The CDR3 DNA reads as TGCAGTGCCCCTGCCCTTAATACGCAGTATTTT.

This clonotype has at least ten counts. The V call is TRBV20-1, the J call TRBJ2-5, with a tentative D call TRBD2 (5 bases). The CDR3 totals 12 residues. The germline V and J ends were trimmed by 2 bases and 5 bases, with 9 bases remaining between them. Germline lookup yields CDR1 DFQATT and CDR2 SNEGSKA (reference sequence). This chain's CDR3 is CSARSGSETQYF. CDR3 sequence (DNA): TGCAGTGCTAGAAGCGGTAGTGAGACCCAGTACTTC.

The gene calls are TRBV7-2 and TRBJ2-1; 7 positions agree with TRBD2. CDR1 SGHTA and CDR2 FQGNSA come from the germline V gene. The CDR3 is 15 residues long. The trim removed 4 bases at V and 0 bases at J, leaving 3 bases unmatched. CDR3 DNA: TGTGCCAGCAGCTCCGAGCGGGGCTCCTACAATGAGCAGTTCTTC. It yields the protein CASSSERGSYNEQFF.

The gene calls are TRBV7-8 and TRBJ1-4; D is uncertain. The CDR3 covers 15 residues. Germline-derived CDR1 and CDR2 are SGHVS and FQNEAQ. The V end lost 3 bases, the J end lost 5 bases, and 13 bases lay between the germline ends. CDR3 DNA sequence: TGTGCCAGCAGCTTGGCAGGACTTTTGAATGAAAAACTGTTTTTT. The encoded protein is CASSLAGLLNEKLFF.

This clonotype was found a few times. The J gene is TRBJ1-1, the V gene TRBV4-2; tentative D call: TRBD1 (6 bases). Trimming pared 2 bases from V and 0 bases from J, leaving 10 bases between. In germline, CDR1 is LGHNA, CDR2 YNFKEQ. This CDR3 region has 15 residues. CDR3 bases: TGTGCCAGCAGCCAAAGGGGGGGAATGAACACTGAAGCTTTCTTT. Protein sequence: CASSQRGGMNTEAFF.

This clonotype came up many times. The J gene is TRBJ2-1, the V gene TRBV6-4; 7 positions agree with TRBD2. The CDR3 has 13 residues. Trimming removed 2 bases from V and 8 bases from J; junction bases left unmatched: 3. Looked up from germline, CDR1 is MRHNA and CDR2 is SNTAGT. The CDR3 spells CASSDKGRDEQFF. For the CDR3, the DNA is TGTGCCAGCAGTGACAAGGGGAGGGATGAGCAGTTCTTC.

The chain employs TRBV20-1 and TRBJ2-1; 13 positions agree with TRBD2. This CDR3 spans 15 amino acids. Trimming took 3 bases from V and 12 from J; bases not matched to a gene: 11. Germline values: CDR1 DFQATT, CDR2 SNEGSKA (reference sequence). The CDR3: CSARGGLAGSGGQFF. In nucleotides, the CDR3 is TGCAGTGCTAGGGGGGGACTAGCGGGATCCGGTGGGCAGTTCTTC.

This clonotype was counted ten times or more. This rearrangement joins TRBV12-3 or TRBV12-4 to TRBJ2-7; 9 bases are a match to TRBD2. The CDR3 spans 15 residues. V lost 5 bases and J lost 6; bases outside the gene matches: 11. The CDR3 is CASSLGLAFAREQYF. Written as DNA, the CDR3 is TGTGCCAGCAGTCTTGGACTAGCGTTCGCCCGCGAGCAGTACTTC.

The chain recombines TRBV5-5 with TRBJ1-1; D gene ambiguous. Trimming removed 0 bases from V and 3 bases from J, with 6 bases in between. Looked up from germline, CDR1 is SGHKS and CDR2 is YYEKEE (reference sequence). This CDR3 has 13 amino acids. The CDR3 bases are TGTGCCAGCAGCTTGGGTCTGTACACTGAAGCTTTCTTT. This translates into CASSLGLYTEAFF.

This clonotype was counted many times. The V and J genes are TRBV29-1 and TRBJ2-5; TRBD1 aligns across 9 bases. With 4 bases clipped from V and 7 bases from J, the junction kept 7 bases outside the gene matches. CDR1 and CDR2 from the germline V gene are SQVTM and ANQGSEA. This CDR3 contains 13 residues. DNA of the CDR3: TGCAGCGTTGCCCGGGACAGGGAAGGGACCCAGTACTTC. It specifies CSVARDREGTQYF.

V gene TRBV24-1 combines with J gene TRBJ2-7; a weak D match, TRBD2 (6 bases). CDR1 is KGHDR, CDR2 SFDVKD, per germline. Trimming took 6 bases from V and 0 from J, leaving 14 bases between them. The CDR3 has 15 amino acids. The CDR3 DNA reads as TGTGCCACCAGTCGCGGCCGGGACTCCTCCTACGAGCAGTACTTC. Translation gives CATSRGRDSSYEQYF.

This clonotype showed up many times. The chain has TRBV28 and TRBJ2-3; TRBD2 aligns across 9 bases. J was trimmed by 2 bases and V by 4 bases; bases with no gene match: 7. Germline V gene data show CDR1 as MDHEN and CDR2 as SYDVKM. There are 16 residues in the CDR3. CDR3 sequence: CASSSPTSGYTDTQYF. The CDR3 bases are TGTGCCAGCAGTTCCCCGACTAGCGGCTACACAGATACGCAGTATTTT.

This chain links TRBV7-9 with TRBJ1-1; tentatively, D is TRBD1 (5 bases). Germline values: CDR1 SEHNR, CDR2 FQNEAQ (reference sequence). The length of the CDR3 is 11 residues. V dropped 5 bases and J dropped 6 bases, with 7 bases sitting between them. The CDR3: CASSGGAEAFF. Here the CDR3 DNA reads TGTGCCAGCAGCGGAGGGGCTGAAGCTTTCTTT.

The DNA of the CDR3 is TGTGCCAGCAGGACTTCCGGGACAGGGGTAGAGACCCAGTACTTC. Its protein is CASRTSGTGVETQYF. The J gene is TRBJ2-5, the V gene TRBV6-1; TRBD1 aligns across 10 bases. V lost 6 bases and J lost 4; bases outside the gene matches: 8. The CDR3 is 15 amino acids. Germline V gives CDR1 MNHNS, CDR2 SASEGT.

This clonotype was counted a few times. The V and J genes are TRBV6-1 and TRBJ2-5; 8 positions agree with TRBD1. The V gene's germline CDR1 is MNHNS and CDR2 SASEGT. This CDR3 comprises 16 residues. The J segment lost 2 bases and the V segment lost 8 bases, leaving 13 bases of the junction unmatched. The chain's CDR3 is CASLPGPGTGQETQYF. In DNA, the CDR3 is TGTGCCAGCCTACCTGGTCCCGGGACAGGTCAAGAGACCCAGTACTTC.

The V call is TRBV4-2, the J call TRBJ2-7; 8 bases are shared with TRBD1. Germline CDR1 reads LGHNA; CDR2 reads YNFKEQ. J gave up 5 bases and V 6 bases, and 15 bases lay outside the gene matches. The CDR3 runs to 16 residues. The CDR3 sequence is CASRIGAWDRSDEQYF. CDR3 sequence (DNA): TGTGCCAGCAGGATTGGAGCGTGGGACAGGTCTGACGAGCAGTACTTC.

This sequence joins TRBV9 and TRBJ2-7, with 11 bases lining up with TRBD2. The CDR3 extends over 16 amino acids. Germline-derived CDR1 and CDR2 are SGDLS and YYNGEE. V was pared by 2 bases and J by 6 bases, with 10 bases of the junction left unmatched. The CDR3 sequence: CASSVGSGGALVEQYF. The CDR3 bases are TGTGCCAGCAGCGTCGGTAGCGGGGGGGCTTTGGTCGAGCAGTACTTC.

V and J are TRBV20-1 and TRBJ2-3, with D maybe TRBD2 (5 bases). From germline, CDR1 is DFQATT and CDR2 SNEGSKA (reference sequence). V was cut by 0 bases and J by 2 bases, with 12 bases left in between. CDR3 length: 15 amino acids. The CDR3 DNA follows: TGCAGTGCTAGAGATATAGGACTCTACACAGATACGCAGTATTTT. Its protein is CSARDIGLYTDTQYF.

This clonotype has a count of ten or more. V is TRBV11-3 and J is TRBJ2-1; D possibly corresponds to TRBD2 (6 bases). V was cut by 1 base and J by 7 bases, with 17 bases left in between. This CDR3 contains 16 residues. Per the germline V gene, CDR1 is SGHNT and CDR2 is YENEEA. The CDR3 coding sequence is TGTGCCAGCAGCTTAGTCCAAGCGGGTACTCGTAATGAGCAGTTCTTC. Residues: CASSLVQAGTRNEQFF.

In this sample, this clonotype turned up many times. The chain joins TRBV5-5 to TRBJ2-2, with 8 bases aligning to TRBD1. This CDR3 has 16 residues. Germline loops: CDR1 SGHKS, CDR2 YYEKEE (reference sequence). J lost 3 bases, V lost 4 bases, and 8 bases had no gene match. CDR3 sequence (DNA): TGTGCCAGCAGCCTAAGGACAGGGCCCGACACCGGGGAGCTGTTTTTT. It encodes CASSLRTGPDTGELFF.

This clonotype turned up a few times. V is TRBV28 and J is TRBJ2-7, with a tentative D call TRBD1 (6 bases). Germline CDR1 and CDR2: MDHEN and SYDVKM. The CDR3 totals 14 residues. Trimming stripped 5 bases from V and 2 bases from J, with 13 bases between. CDR3: CASSPQGPPYEQYF. For the CDR3, the DNA is TGTGCCAGCAGTCCCCAGGGGCCCCCCTACGAGCAGTACTTC.

This clonotype was observed a few times. The rearrangement joins TRBV25-1 to TRBJ2-1; 7 bases are a match to TRBD2. V lost 5 bases and J lost 7; bases outside the gene matches: 8. CDR1 MGHDK and CDR2 SYGVNS come from the germline V gene. The CDR3 spans 14 residues. CDR3 in DNA: TGTGCCAGCAGTCTACCGGGGGAGGGGAATGAGCAGTTCTTC. Its protein is CASSLPGEGNEQFF.

V and J are TRBV28 and TRBJ2-6; 7 nucleotides agree with TRBD1. The V and J ends lost 10 bases and 1 base, in that order; junction bases with no gene match: 1. The CDR3 loop spans 13 amino acids. Germline CDR1 is MDHEN and CDR2 is SYDVKM. This CDR3 is CATRGSGANVLTF. The DNA for the CDR3 is TGTGCCACCAGGGGGTCTGGGGCCAACGTCCTGACTTTC.

This clonotype has ten or more counts. The J gene is TRBJ2-5, the V gene TRBV4-2; 10 positions agree with TRBD2. V shed 5 bases and J 1 base; nucleotides not matched to a gene: 4. From germline, CDR1 is LGHNA and CDR2 YNFKEQ. This CDR3 contains 15 residues. The DNA of the CDR3 is TGTGCCAGCAGCGTACAGCGGGGGGGCCAAGAGACCCAGTACTTC. Protein: CASSVQRGGQETQYF.

This clonotype was picked up many times. The chain links TRBV7-2 to TRBJ2-7; 11 bases fit TRBD2. The CDR3 runs 15 residues. V was pared by 3 bases and J by 3 bases, with 4 bases of the junction left unmatched. The germline gives CDR1 SGHTA, CDR2 FQGNSA. The DNA of the CDR3 is TGTGCCAGCAGCTTCGGACTAGCGGGTAACTACGAGCAGTACTTC. It specifies CASSFGLAGNYEQYF.